This TCR beta chain is from a study of blood T cell repertoires in COVID-19. With 4 bases clipped from V and 1 base from J, the junction kept 9 bases outside the gene matches. This CDR3 region has 16 residues. Germline V lookup: CDR1 MNHEY, CDR2 SVGEGT. The repertoire was sequenced with immunoSEQ multiplex PCR; TCRdb's copy has only in-frame clones and lacks some. The sample shows about 220,000 clones, more than 75% of them seen only once. The sequencing input was peripheral blood. The V call is TRBV6-2 or TRBV6-3, the J call TRBJ1-2; 7 nucleotides match TRBD1. The source is a woman aged 70-85 years with COVID-19, enrolled during active disease. The CDR3 loop is CASSFHRDRLNYGYTF. The CDR3 DNA sequence: TGTGCCAGCAGTTTCCACCGGGACAGACTTAACTATGGCTACACCTTC.